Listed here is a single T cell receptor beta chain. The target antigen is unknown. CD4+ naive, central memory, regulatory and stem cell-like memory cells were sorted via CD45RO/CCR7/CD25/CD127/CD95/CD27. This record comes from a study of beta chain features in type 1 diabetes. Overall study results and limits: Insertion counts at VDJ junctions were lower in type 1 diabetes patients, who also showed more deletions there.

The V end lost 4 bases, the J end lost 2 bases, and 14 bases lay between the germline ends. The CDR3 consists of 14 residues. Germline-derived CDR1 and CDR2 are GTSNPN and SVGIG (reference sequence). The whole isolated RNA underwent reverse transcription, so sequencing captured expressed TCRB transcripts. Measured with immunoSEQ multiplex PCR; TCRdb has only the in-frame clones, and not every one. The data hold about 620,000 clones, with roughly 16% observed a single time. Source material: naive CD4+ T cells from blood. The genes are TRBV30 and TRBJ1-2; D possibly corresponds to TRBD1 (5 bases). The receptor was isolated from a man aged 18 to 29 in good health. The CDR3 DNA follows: TGTGCCTGGACCTTAGGGGTTATAAACTATGGCTACACCTTC. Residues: CAWTLGVINYGYTF.